The 29 T cell receptor beta chains listed next were all sequenced from one sample in a study of blood T cell repertoires in COVID-19. The protocol was immunoSEQ multiplex PCR, while the TCRdb copy is restricted to in-frame clones and leaves out a portion. Seen here are 250,000 to 300,000 clones, about 88% observed once, and the top ten hold 6.6%. Sequencing was performed on PBMCs or T cells enriched from blood (not recorded which). The receptors were gathered from a woman in her forties or fifties who had been exposed to COVID-19.

The V and J genes are TRBV30 and TRBJ1-1; D is possibly TRBD1 (6 bases). V shed 2 bases and J shed 7 bases, with 14 bases lying between them. Per germline, CDR1 GTSNPN and CDR2 SVGIG (reference sequence). The CDR3 is made up of 13 amino acids. The CDR3 DNA reads as TGTGCCTGGAGTAAGAGCTCAGGGGTTGAAGCTTTCTTT. Protein: CAWSKSSGVEAFF. The variable domain in full, completed from reference TRBV30 and TRBJ1-1, reads SQTIHQWPATLVQPVGSPLSLECTVEGTSNPNLYWYRQAAGRGLQLLFYSVGIGQISSEVPQNLSASRPQDRQFILSSKKLLLSDSGFYLCAWSKSSGVEAFFGQGTRLTVV.

This chain connects TRBV3-1 (or the pseudogene TRBV3-2) to TRBJ1-1, with D perhaps TRBD1 (5 bases). Trimming cost V 4 bases and J 0 bases, with 15 bases left between them. The CDR3 is made up of 16 amino acids. The germline V gene encodes CDR1 LGHDT and CDR2 YNNKEL (reference sequence). CDR3 coding DNA: TGTGCCAGCAGCCCTCGACAGTCGCGGATGAACACTGAAGCTTTCTTT. This gives the protein CASSPRQSRMNTEAFF.

This clone was detected once. This chain links TRBV7-9 with TRBJ2-3; 8 bases fit TRBD2. The germline V gene has CDR1 SEHNR and CDR2 FQNEAQ (reference sequence). V was pared by 7 bases and J by 4 bases, with 4 bases of the junction left unmatched. The CDR3 loop spans 13 amino acids. CDR3 DNA: TGTGCCAGCACCCGGGGGGGCGCAGATACGCAGTATTTT. Its protein is CASTRGGADTQYF.

The V call is TRBV28, the J call TRBJ1-1, with TRBD1 as a possible D gene (6 bases). CDR3 length equals 17 residues. Trimming stripped 3 bases from V and 0 bases from J, with 17 bases between. The germline V gene has CDR1 MDHEN and CDR2 SYDVKM. The CDR3 DNA reads TGTGCCAGCAGTTTGATTGGGGGCGGATTAATGAACACTGAAGCTTTCTTT. Amino acids: CASSLIGGGLMNTEAFF.

This rearrangement joins TRBV15 to TRBJ1-4, with D perhaps matching TRBD1 (6 bases). This CDR3 contains 16 residues. V lost 3 bases, J lost 6 bases, and 17 bases lay in between. CDR1 is LNHNV, CDR2 YYDKDF, per germline (reference sequence). The CDR3 spells CATSSGKQGSDEKLFF. DNA of the CDR3: TGTGCCACCAGCAGTGGAAAACAGGGAAGCGATGAAAAACTGTTTTTT.

This sequence joins TRBV2 and TRBJ2-3; D call uncertain. Trimming pared 4 bases from V and 4 bases from J, leaving 6 bases between. Germline CDR1 and CDR2: SNHLY and FYNNEI. The CDR3 is 12 amino acids. The CDR3 DNA reads as TGTGCCAGCAGTGGACTGGCAGATACGCAGTATTTT. It translates to CASSGLADTQYF.

The V and J genes are TRBV7-9 and TRBJ1-3; 7 bases align to TRBD1. In germline, CDR1 is SEHNR, CDR2 FQNEAQ (reference sequence). The CDR3 length is 15 residues. J gave up 2 bases and V 7 bases, and 8 bases lay outside the gene matches. Here the CDR3 DNA reads TGTGCCAGCACCCAACAGGGGCCGGCTGGAAACACCATATATTTT. Its protein product is CASTQQGPAGNTIYF.

The chain carries TRBV27 and TRBJ1-1; D remains unclear. The length of the CDR3 is 13 residues. Trimming shortened V by 5 bases and J by 1 base, and 8 bases separated the two germline ends. The germline V gene encodes CDR1 MNHEY and CDR2 SMNVEV (reference sequence). CDR3 residues: CASSPTGNTEAFF. CDR3 in DNA: TGTGCCAGCAGTCCGACGGGGAACACTGAAGCTTTCTTT.

This chain uses TRBV5-1 with TRBJ2-1; TRBD2 aligns across 13 bases. Looked up from germline, CDR1 is SGHRS and CDR2 is YFSETQ. V dropped 0 bases and J dropped 6; count of bases not matched to a gene: 6. The CDR3 is made up of 17 amino acids. CDR3 protein: CASSLARLAGGLNEQFF. CDR3 DNA: TGCGCCAGCAGCTTGGCCCGACTAGCGGGGGGCCTCAATGAGCAGTTCTTC.

J is TRBJ1-3 and V is TRBV9; D may be TRBD1 (5 bases). The CDR3 has 14 residues. The germline V gene has CDR1 SGDLS and CDR2 YYNGEE. The ends were cut back, 4 bases at V and 4 bases at J, with 12 bases in the middle. The CDR3 reads CASSSPGPGNTIYF. For the CDR3, the DNA is TGTGCCAGCAGCTCCCCAGGGCCAGGAAACACCATATATTTT.

The J gene is TRBJ1-1, the V gene TRBV6-5, with D unclear. Per the germline V gene, CDR1 is MNHEY and CDR2 is SVGAGI. V lost 0 bases and J lost 6, with 11 bases in between. This CDR3 has 14 residues. The CDR3 bases are TGTGCCAGCAGTTACTCGGAGGCGTCCTCTGAAGCTTTCTTT. Its protein product is CASSYSEASSEAFF.

This chain connects TRBV29-1 to TRBJ1-1; D not certain. Trimming took 1 base from V and 0 from J, leaving 3 bases between them. The germline V gene has CDR1 SQVTM and CDR2 ANQGSEA. The CDR3 contains 12 residues. CDR3 amino acids: CSVEAVNTEAFF. CDR3 nucleotides: TGCAGCGTTGAAGCTGTGAACACTGAAGCTTTCTTT.

The chain carries TRBV11-2 and TRBJ1-2, with D tentatively TRBD1 (5 bases). V was clipped by 4 bases and J by 3 bases, with 15 bases between them. Germline V CDR1 and CDR2: SGHAT, FQNNGV. This CDR3 spans 15 amino acids. The CDR3 loop reads CASSSMTGVDYGYTF. The CDR3 DNA reads as TGTGCCAGCAGCTCGATGACGGGGGTAGACTATGGCTACACCTTC.

The gene calls are TRBV5-4 and TRBJ2-5, with 10 bases matching TRBD1. Germline V gene lookup returns CDR1 SGHNT and CDR2 YYREEE (reference sequence). The CDR3 is 15 residues long. Unmatched junction bases numbered 4, after V lost 1 base and J lost 4 bases. CDR3 in amino acids: CASSLPRTGGETQYF. CDR3 bases: TGTGCCAGCAGCTTGCCTAGGACAGGGGGAGAGACCCAGTACTTC.

The chain carries TRBV24-1 and TRBJ2-1; TRBD1 matches at 11 bases. After removal of 4 bases from V and 6 bases from J, the junction contained 7 bases not matched to a gene. Germline V gene sequence: CDR1 KGHDR, CDR2 SFDVKD. This CDR3 region has 16 residues. This CDR3 reads CATSDRPGTGGNEQFF. The CDR3 bases are TGTGCCACCAGTGACCGCCCCGGGACAGGGGGCAATGAGCAGTTCTTC.

The J gene is TRBJ2-3, the V gene TRBV21-1; TRBD2, as called in the table, went unchecked against the DNA. TRBV21-1 constitutes a pseudogene. This CDR3 comprises 17 residues. The CDR3 DNA is TGTGCCAGCAGCAAAGCTCGGGGGGGCCATAGCACAGATACGCAGTATTTT. It translates to CASSKARGGHSTDTQYF.

This clone was observed a few times. The rearrangement links TRBV7-8 to TRBJ2-1, with 11 bases identical to TRBD1. Trimming took 4 bases from V and 7 from J; bases not matched to a gene: 6. Germline loops: CDR1 SGHVS, CDR2 FQNEAQ. The CDR3 covers 15 residues. CDR3 loop: CASSSGTGGMNEQFF. In DNA form, the CDR3 reads TGTGCCAGCAGCTCGGGGACAGGGGGAATGAATGAGCAGTTCTTC.

V usage is TRBV6-1 and J usage is TRBJ1-1, with D possibly matching TRBD1 (5 bases). Germline CDR1 MNHNS, CDR2 SASEGT. The CDR3 sequence is 16 residues long. V lost 1 base and J 0 bases, leaving 12 bases between the germline ends. The CDR3 protein is CASSEEGTALNTEAFF. The CDR3, as DNA: TGTGCCAGCAGTGAAGAGGGGACTGCTTTGAACACTGAAGCTTTCTTT.

Concerning this clone itself: Other nucleotide sequences from this sample produce the same CDR3. This sequence joins TRBV28 and TRBJ1-2, with 8 bases aligning to TRBD1. CDR3 size: 13 residues. Germline CDR1 reads MDHEN; CDR2 reads SYDVKM. V lost 6 bases, J lost 5 bases, and 5 bases stayed unmatched. The CDR3 protein is CASRRGQGYGYTF. The CDR3 DNA reads TGTGCCAGCAGACGAGGACAGGGTTATGGCTACACCTTC.

CDR3 sequence: CASSPQSGSGELFF. For the CDR3, the DNA is TGCGCCAGCAGCCCCCAAAGCGGGTCCGGGGAGCTGTTTTTT. The chain has TRBV4-1 and TRBJ2-2, with D perhaps TRBD2 (6 bases). The CDR3 is 14 residues long. Trimming pared 4 bases from V and 6 bases from J, leaving 12 bases between. Germline V gene sequence: CDR1 MGHRA, CDR2 YSYEKL.

This clone was recorded many times. CDR3 nucleotide sequence: TGTGCCAGCAGTTTACGGTATGAAGCTTTCTTT. Translation: CASSLRYEAFF. The J gene is TRBJ1-1, the V gene TRBV12-3 or TRBV12-4; no firm D call. V lost 2 bases, J lost 7 bases, and 5 bases lay in between. The CDR3 runs 11 residues.

The rearrangement links TRBV7-9 to TRBJ2-3; D possibly corresponds to TRBD2 (7 bases). There are 17 residues in the CDR3. Trimming stripped 6 bases from V and 4 bases from J, with 23 bases between. The germline V gene encodes CDR1 SEHNR and CDR2 FQNEAQ (reference sequence). CDR3 coding DNA: TGTGCCAGCAGTTACCCACGGGCCTTAGGGGGGGCAGATACGCAGTATTTT. Amino acid sequence: CASSYPRALGGADTQYF.

The rearrangement links TRBV6-5 to TRBJ1-2, with D unclear. This CDR3 has 14 amino acids. Germline lookup yields CDR1 MNHEY and CDR2 SVGAGI. Trimming removed 6 bases from V and 1 base from J, with 12 bases in between. The CDR3 coding sequence is TGTGCCAGCAGCCAGTTAGCCTTTAACTATGGCTACACCTTC. This gives the protein CASSQLAFNYGYTF.

The V and J genes are TRBV6-5 and TRBJ1-6, with a weak D call TRBD1 (5 bases). V shed 10 bases and J shed 8 bases, with 15 bases lying between them. Looked up from germline, CDR1 is MNHEY and CDR2 is SVGAGI. The CDR3 is 13 amino acids. CDR3 in amino acids: CATKIGGDSPLHF. The CDR3 DNA follows: TGTGCCACCAAAATCGGGGGGGATTCACCCCTCCACTTT.

The V gene is TRBV27, the J gene TRBJ1-2, with TRBD1 identical over 12 bases. Germline CDR1 reads MNHEY; CDR2 reads SMNVEV (reference sequence). The CDR3 is 15 amino acids. V gave up 3 bases and J gave up 5 bases; unmatched junction bases: 4. The CDR3 DNA reads as TGTGCCAGCAGTTTCCGGGACAGGGGGCAGTATGGCTACACCTTC. Its protein is CASSFRDRGQYGYTF.

The chain links TRBV19 to TRBJ1-1; 8 bases map to TRBD1. The CDR3 loop spans 14 amino acids. V trimming: 3 bases; J trimming: 10 bases; junction bases outside the gene matches: 10. Germline V gene data show CDR1 as LNHDA and CDR2 as SQIVND (reference sequence). CDR3 nucleotide sequence: TGTGCCAGTAGTATGGGCAGGGGGCCGATAGGAGCTTTCTTT. Translated, it gives CASSMGRGPIGAFF.

The chain links TRBV7-6 to TRBJ1-1; tentatively, D is TRBD1 (6 bases). The CDR3 runs 15 residues. V lost 4 bases to trimming and J lost 5 bases, with 17 bases between them. The germline gives CDR1 SGHVS, CDR2 FNYEAQ. CDR3 nucleotides: TGTGCCAGCAGCTCCCTGACAGGCGCCTTTACTGAAGCTTTCTTT. This codes for CASSSLTGAFTEAFF.

The chain employs TRBV21-1 and TRBJ1-3; TRBD1 is the table's D call, not checked against the DNA. TRBV21-1 counts as a pseudogene. The CDR3 is 21 residues long. The CDR3, as DNA: TGTGCCAGCAGCAAAGGTCCGATGGGACAGCAACCTACAACCTCTGGAAACACCATATATTTT. This translates into CASSKGPMGQQPTTSGNTIYF.

This chain links TRBV5-4 with TRBJ1-4; D unresolved. Germline CDR1 is SGHNT and CDR2 is YYREEE (reference sequence). Trimming left V 0 bases short and J 4 bases short, with 10 bases between. There are 15 residues in the CDR3. DNA of the CDR3: TGTGCCAGCAGCTTGGGGGCGCTTAATAATGAAAAACTGTTTTTT. Protein product: CASSLGALNNEKLFF.